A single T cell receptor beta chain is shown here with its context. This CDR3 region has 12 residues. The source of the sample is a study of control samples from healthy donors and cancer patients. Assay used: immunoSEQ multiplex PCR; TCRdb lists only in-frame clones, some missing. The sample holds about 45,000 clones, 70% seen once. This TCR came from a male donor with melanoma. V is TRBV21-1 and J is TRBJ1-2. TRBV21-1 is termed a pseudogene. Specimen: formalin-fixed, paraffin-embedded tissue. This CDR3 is CASSSTFSGYTF. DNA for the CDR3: TGTGCCAGCAGCTCAACCTTTAGTGGCTACACCTTC.